This entry lists 32 T cell receptor beta chains sequenced from one sample in a study of CD8+CD57+ T cells in acquired aplastic anemia. CD8+CD57+ cell expansion, shown by flow cytometry, had occurred in the patients selected for sequencing. TCR beta VDJ and CDR3 were profiled, and genomic DNA was the template. TCRdb called the reads again in MiXCR, with one record for every CDR3 protein. The table records 100,000 to 150,000 distinct CDR3 sequences, almost 40% of them present only once. Sequenced: sorted CD4+, CD8+, or CD8+CD57+ T cells (not recorded which) from PBMCs. The origin of the receptors is a human donor with aplastic anemia.

This clonotype was found once. The gene calls are TRBV7-2 and TRBJ1-2; D not resolved. The germline V gene encodes CDR1 SGHTA and CDR2 FQGNSA. V was cut by 1 base and J by 6 bases, with 12 bases left in between. This CDR3 region has 14 residues. This chain's CDR3 is CASSLERVIHGYTF. For the CDR3, the DNA is TGTGCCAGCAGCTTAGAACGGGTTATCCATGGCTACACCTTC.

The table lists this clonotype with a few counts. V is TRBV7-2 and J is TRBJ1-2; 9 nucleotides line up with TRBD1. After removal of 4 bases from V and 0 bases from J, the junction contained 3 bases not matched to a gene. CDR1 is SGHTA, CDR2 FQGNSA, per germline. The CDR3 consists of 15 residues. CDR3 bases: TGTGCCAGCAGCTCGGGGACAGGGACTAACTATGGCTACACCTTC. Encoded protein: CASSSGTGTNYGYTF. Full variable domain (outside the CDR3, taken from reference TRBV7-2 and TRBJ1-2): GAGVSQSPSNKVTEKGKDVELRCDPISGHTALYWYRQSLGQGLEFLIYFQGNSAPDKSGLPSDRFSAERTGGSVSTLTIQRTQQEDSAVYLCASSSGTGTNYGYTFGSGTRLTVV.

The sample holds many counts of this clonotype. V usage is TRBV6-5 and J usage is TRBJ2-3; the D gene is possibly TRBD2 (6 bases). This CDR3 contains 14 residues. Deletions cut 3 bases from V and 5 bases from J, with 12 bases between. Germline V gene lookup returns CDR1 MNHEY and CDR2 SVGAGI. In DNA form, the CDR3 reads TGTGCCAGCAGTTATCGAGGAGGGGTAGATACGCAGTATTTT. Translating it yields CASSYRGGVDTQYF.

This clonotype is termed medium-sized. The chain couples TRBV19 to TRBJ1-6, with TRBD1 matching 8 bases. With 5 bases clipped from V and 13 bases from J, the junction kept 13 bases outside the gene matches. Germline V gives CDR1 LNHDA, CDR2 SQIVND (reference sequence). The CDR3 covers 15 residues. CDR3 coding DNA: TGTGCCAGTAGTGTTGGGACAGGAGGGTCGTCGCCCCTCCACTTT. Its translation is CASSVGTGGSSPLHF.

The table lists this clonotype with a few counts. The gene calls are TRBV6-1 and TRBJ1-1; TRBD1 is a possible D gene (6 bases). Germline CDR1 reads MNHNS; CDR2 reads SASEGT. Trimming took off 5 bases at V and 4 bases at J, with 14 bases between the two ends. The CDR3 runs to 14 residues. The CDR3 DNA sequence: TGTGCCAGCAGTTTAAAAGGACAGATCACTGAAGCTTTCTTT. Protein sequence: CASSLKGQITEAFF.

This clonotype was recorded at least ten times. This chain joins TRBV19 and TRBJ2-6, with D uncertain. The germline gives CDR1 LNHDA, CDR2 SQIVND (reference sequence). The CDR3 runs 15 residues. V was clipped by 2 bases and J by 2 bases, with 7 bases between them. CDR3 sequence (DNA): TGTGCCAGTAGTATAACCGGAACTGGGGCCAACGTCCTGACTTTC. Translation: CASSITGTGANVLTF.

This clonotype is medium-sized in the sample. This rearrangement joins TRBV10-3 to TRBJ2-3; maybe TRBD2 (5 bases). The germline V and J ends were trimmed by 4 bases and 5 bases, with 13 bases remaining between them. The CDR3 sequence is 14 residues long. Per the germline V gene, CDR1 is ENHRY and CDR2 is SYGVKD. The CDR3 region is CAISVDKEVDTQYF. CDR3 bases: TGTGCCATCAGTGTGGATAAGGAGGTAGATACGCAGTATTTT.

This clonotype was counted only a few times. This chain links TRBV15 with TRBJ1-6; no clear D gene. Trimming cost V 10 bases and J 4 bases, with 14 bases left between them. This CDR3 has 14 amino acids. The V gene's germline CDR1 is LNHNV and CDR2 YYDKDF (reference sequence). CDR3 sequence (DNA): TGTGCCAGCAGTGAATGGGGTTATAATTCACCCCTCCACTTT. It encodes CASSEWGYNSPLHF.

The chain employs TRBV20-1 and TRBJ2-1; possibly TRBD1 for D (5 bases). Trimming left V 7 bases short and J 8 bases short, with 21 bases between. This CDR3 has 14 residues. Germline CDR1 reads DFQATT; CDR2 reads SNEGSKA (reference sequence). CDR3 sequence: CSDLDSPPYHEQFF. The CDR3 DNA sequence: TGCAGTGATCTAGACAGCCCTCCGTACCATGAGCAGTTCTTC.

This clonotype was counted many times. The chain carries TRBV28 and TRBJ1-6; D unclear. The ends were cut back, 3 bases at V and 7 bases at J, with 13 bases in the middle. The length of the CDR3 is 15 residues. The germline V gene encodes CDR1 MDHEN and CDR2 SYDVKM. The CDR3 protein is CASSLPGVRNSPLHF. For the CDR3, the DNA is TGTGCCAGCAGTTTGCCGGGAGTACGCAATTCACCCCTCCACTTT.

The CDR3 region is CASSVESGGYTF. CDR3 DNA sequence: TGTGCCAGCAGCGTAGAAAGCGGTGGCTACACCTTC. The chain is built from TRBV9 and TRBJ1-2; D is uncertain. Germline loops: CDR1 SGDLS, CDR2 YYNGEE. The CDR3 covers 12 residues. Trimming stripped 0 bases from V and 7 bases from J, with 7 bases between.

The V and J genes are TRBV19 and TRBJ1-1; TRBD1 matches at 8 bases. V lost 9 bases to trimming and J lost 1 base; unmatched junction nucleotides: 13. The CDR3 is 16 amino acids. Germline loops: CDR1 LNHDA, CDR2 SQIVND (reference sequence). CDR3 residues: CASSYSTGTGNTEAFF. The CDR3 region has the DNA TGTGCCAGCTCTTATAGTACCGGGACAGGGAACACTGAAGCTTTCTTT.

The V and J genes are TRBV5-1 and TRBJ1-1, with a weak D call TRBD1 (6 bases). CDR3 length: 15 residues. Germline CDR1 SGHRS, CDR2 YFSETQ. V lost 0 bases to trimming and J lost 8 bases, with 17 bases between them. The CDR3 sequence is CASSLGTSGGAEAFF. The CDR3 bases are TGCGCCAGCAGCTTGGGGACTAGCGGGGGGGCCGAAGCTTTCTTT.

Ten or more counts support this clonotype. CDR3 sequence reads: CASSLRFGGAGTEQFF. Here the CDR3 DNA reads TGTGCCAGTAGCCTCCGATTCGGGGGCGCGGGTACTGAGCAGTTCTTC. The V gene is TRBV19, the J gene TRBJ2-1; D possibly matches TRBD1 or TRBD2 (6 bases each). The V gene lost 6 bases and the J gene lost 9 bases, with 24 bases spanning the gap. This CDR3 is built from 16 residues. The germline V gene encodes CDR1 LNHDA and CDR2 SQIVND (reference sequence).

V is TRBV19 and J is TRBJ2-5; tentative D call: TRBD1 (5 bases). There are 14 residues in the CDR3. Germline V gene lookup returns CDR1 LNHDA and CDR2 SQIVND (reference sequence). Deletions cut 4 bases from V and 1 base from J, with 10 bases between. CDR3 protein: CASSNQGTQETQYF. DNA of the CDR3: TGTGCCAGTAGTAACCAGGGAACCCAAGAGACCCAGTACTTC.

The sample holds many counts of this clonotype. This chain joins TRBV6-5 and TRBJ2-3; D remains unclear. Germline values: CDR1 MNHEY, CDR2 SVGAGI. The CDR3 is 14 amino acids. Trimming took 0 bases from V and 8 from J, leaving 12 bases between them. In DNA, the CDR3 is TGTGCCAGCAGTTACTCGAACACGCCCGGTACGCAGTATTTT. Translation gives CASSYSNTPGTQYF.

This clonotype was seen a handful of times. Being one base from a much bigger clone, this may be a read error. This rearrangement joins TRBV4-1 to TRBJ2-7; maybe TRBD1 (5 bases). Germline V gene sequence: CDR1 MGHRA, CDR2 YSYEKL. This CDR3 is 15 amino acids long. This CDR3 is CGSSQNPGFSYEQYF. CDR3 sequence (DNA): TGCGGCAGCAGCCAGAATCCAGGGTTCTCCTACGAGCAGTACTTC.

In its sample, this clonotype was seen many times. The chain employs TRBV7-3 and TRBJ2-5, with TRBD2 identical over 13 bases. With 0 bases clipped from V and 6 bases from J, the junction kept 16 bases outside the gene matches. Germline V lookup: CDR1 SGHTA, CDR2 FQGTGA. This CDR3 is 20 amino acids long. In DNA, the CDR3 is TGTGCCAGCAGCTTAACTGCGCCCCGGACTAGCGGGGGAAATGGGAAGACCCAGTACTTC. Translating gives CASSLTAPRTSGGNGKTQYF.

This rearrangement joins TRBV19 to TRBJ1-2, with 7 bases matching TRBD1. The V gene's germline CDR1 is LNHDA and CDR2 SQIVND (reference sequence). The CDR3 length is 13 residues. J lost 6 bases, V lost 4 bases, and 5 bases had no gene match. This chain's CDR3 is CASSNRGVDGYTF. CDR3 sequence (DNA): TGTGCCAGTAGTAACAGGGGAGTCGATGGCTACACCTTC.

The rearrangement joins TRBV20-1 to TRBJ2-7, with D possibly TRBD1 on 5 matching bases. From germline, CDR1 is DFQATT and CDR2 SNEGSKA (reference sequence). The V end was cut by 0 bases, the J end by 6 bases, with 9 bases between. The CDR3 contains 12 residues. This chain's CDR3 is CSAREIRVEQYF. CDR3 in DNA: TGCAGTGCTAGAGAAATCAGGGTCGAGCAGTACTTC.

This clonotype came up many times. The chain has TRBV14 and TRBJ1-2, with D tentatively TRBD1 (5 bases). The CDR3 totals 12 residues. Germline CDR1 reads SGHDN; CDR2 reads FVKESK. The ends were cut back, 9 bases at V and 5 bases at J, with 13 bases in the middle. DNA for the CDR3: TGTGCCAGTTCCCCGGGGCGATATGGCTACACCTTC. This encodes CASSPGRYGYTF.

Ten or more counts support this clonotype. This chain links TRBV5-1 with TRBJ1-1, with D possibly TRBD1 on 6 matching bases. The CDR3 contains 16 residues. Germline V gives CDR1 SGHRS, CDR2 YFSETQ. The germline V and J ends were trimmed by 0 bases and 4 bases, with 16 bases remaining between them. In DNA, the CDR3 is TGCGCCAGCAGCTTGGATTGGGGGCGCTGGAGCACTGAAGCTTTCTTT. Translation: CASSLDWGRWSTEAFF.

The sample holds one count of this clonotype. The chain has TRBV6-1 and TRBJ2-2; 9 bases agree with TRBD1. The junction had 4 bases not matched to a gene; V was cut back by 7 bases and J by 4 bases. This CDR3 has 14 amino acids. The germline gives CDR1 MNHNS, CDR2 SASEGT. The CDR3 nucleotides are TGTGCCAGCATTCGGACAGGGGCCACCGGGGAGCTGTTTTTT. The encoded protein is CASIRTGATGELFF.

By sample share, this clonotype is medium-sized. The chain's CDR3 is CSVGTDYSNQPQHF. The CDR3 nucleotides read TGCAGCGTGGGGACGGACTATAGCAATCAGCCCCAGCATTTT. The chain recombines TRBV29-1 with TRBJ1-5, with D perhaps TRBD1 (5 bases). The V gene's germline CDR1 is SQVTM and CDR2 ANQGSEA. V was trimmed by 6 bases and J by 0 bases, leaving 12 bases between them. The CDR3 sequence is 14 residues long.

The sample holds many counts of this clonotype. The chain recombines TRBV18 with TRBJ2-5, with unresolved D. The CDR3 consists of 11 residues. V was cut by 3 bases and J by 5 bases, with 4 bases left in between. Germline V CDR1 and CDR2: KGHSH, LQKENI. The CDR3 DNA is TGTGCCAGCTCACCGAGGGAGACCCAGTACTTC. Translation: CASSPRETQYF. The complete variable domain, with remaining parts taken from reference TRBV18 and TRBJ2-5, reads NAGVMQNPRHLVRRRGQEARLRCSPMKGHSHVYWYRQLPEEGLKFMVYLQKENIIDESGMPKERFSAEFPKEGPSILRIQQVVRGDSAAYFCASSPRETQYFGPGTRLLVL.

This clonotype was observed many times. The rearrangement uses TRBV7-2 and TRBJ1-5; tentative D call: TRBD1 (5 bases). V was clipped by 0 bases and J by 7 bases, with 16 bases between them. Germline CDR1 is SGHTA and CDR2 is FQGNSA. The CDR3 spans 16 residues. As DNA, the CDR3 is TGTGCCAGCAGCTTAGCAGGGGTAGATAGAGACCAGCCCCAGCATTTT. The encoded protein is CASSLAGVDRDQPQHF.

By share, this clonotype ranks as medium-sized (0.01 to 0.1%). The V and J genes are TRBV2 and TRBJ1-6, with 7 bases that match TRBD1. The CDR3 sequence is 13 residues long. J lost 8 bases, V lost 3 bases, and 1 base had no gene match. Germline V gives CDR1 SNHLY, CDR2 FYNNEI. The CDR3 protein is CASSDRGDSPLHF. As DNA, the CDR3 is TGTGCCAGCAGTGACAGGGGGGATTCACCCCTCCACTTT.

This chain links TRBV5-1 with TRBJ1-2; D is unresolved. Deletions cut 0 bases from V and 3 bases from J, with 9 bases between. From germline, CDR1 is SGHRS and CDR2 YFSETQ. CDR3 size: 14 residues. CDR3: CASSLGAVDYGYTF. The CDR3 DNA sequence: TGCGCCAGCAGCTTGGGGGCAGTGGACTATGGCTACACCTTC. The complete variable domain, with remaining parts taken from reference TRBV5-1 and TRBJ1-2, reads KAGVTQTPRYLIKTRGQQVTLSCSPISGHRSVSWYQQTPGQGLQFLFEYFSETQRNKGNFPGRFSGRQFSNSRSEMNVSTLELGDSALYLCASSLGAVDYGYTFGSGTRLTVV.

V and J are TRBV29-1 and TRBJ1-5, with D perhaps TRBD1 (6 bases). V dropped 3 bases and J dropped 5 bases, with 11 bases sitting between them. Germline CDR1 is SQVTM and CDR2 is ANQGSEA. The CDR3 is 13 amino acids. This CDR3 reads CSVESGGDQPQHF. The CDR3 DNA follows: TGCAGCGTTGAGTCTGGGGGCGATCAGCCCCAGCATTTT.

This clonotype was observed at least ten times. The rearrangement links TRBV5-5 to TRBJ1-2, with TRBD1 matching over 8 bases. Per the germline V gene, CDR1 is SGHKS and CDR2 is YYEKEE (reference sequence). V shed 5 bases and J 2 bases; nucleotides not matched to a gene: 5. The CDR3 covers 14 residues. The CDR3 sequence: CASRFDRGNYGYTF. Here the CDR3 DNA reads TGTGCCAGCAGATTCGACAGGGGAAACTATGGCTACACCTTC.

This clonotype was counted many times. This sequence joins TRBV11-2 and TRBJ2-7; TRBD2 matches 11 bases. Germline trimming cut 5 bases from V and 3 bases from J; bases unmatched to any gene: 3. The CDR3 runs to 14 residues. The germline V gene encodes CDR1 SGHAT and CDR2 FQNNGV. The CDR3 DNA sequence: TGTGCCAGCAGCACGGGACTAGCGGACTACGAGCAGTACGTC. Translating gives CASSTGLADYEQYV.

V usage is TRBV19 and J usage is TRBJ1-5, with D hard to call. The CDR3 totals 16 residues. Germline CDR1 LNHDA, CDR2 SQIVND (reference sequence). The germline V and J ends were trimmed by 5 bases and 5 bases, with 19 bases remaining between them. The CDR3 bases are TGTGCCAGTAGTCCCCCCAGCGCGGGAGTTGATCAGCCCCAGCATTTT. Encoded protein: CASSPPSAGVDQPQHF.